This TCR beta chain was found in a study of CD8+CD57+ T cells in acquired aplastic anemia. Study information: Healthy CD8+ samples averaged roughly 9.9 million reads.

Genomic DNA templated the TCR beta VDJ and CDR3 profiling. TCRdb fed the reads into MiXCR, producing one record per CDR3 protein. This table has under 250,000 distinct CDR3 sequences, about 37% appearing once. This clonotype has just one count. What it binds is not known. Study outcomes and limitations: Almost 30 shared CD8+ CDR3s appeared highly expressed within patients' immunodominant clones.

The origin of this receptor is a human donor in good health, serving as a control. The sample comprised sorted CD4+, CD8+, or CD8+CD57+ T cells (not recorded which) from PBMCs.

CDR3 sequence: CSARDPNGGNTQYF. In DNA, the CDR3 is TGCAGTGCTAGAGATCCTAATGGCGGTAATACGCAGTATTTT. The chain links TRBV20-1 to TRBJ2-3; D gene uncertain. V lost 0 bases and J 7 bases, leaving 14 bases between the germline ends. CDR3 length: 14 amino acids. Germline V gene sequence: CDR1 DFQATT, CDR2 SNEGSKA (reference sequence).